This T cell receptor beta chain was documented in a study of shared clonotypes between healthy human individuals. Sequencing used immunoSEQ multiplex PCR; TCRdb keeps in-frame clones, though not all of them. Here the sample spans around 2.3 million clones, roughly 95% being singletons. V dropped 0 bases and J dropped 0 bases, with 15 bases sitting between them. The germline V gene has CDR1 ENHRY and CDR2 SYGVKD. This CDR3 contains 17 residues. This sequence joins TRBV10-3 and TRBJ2-7; D gene uncertain. The specimen sequenced was naive CD4+ T cells sorted from blood. The sample's subset: CD45RA+ positively selected. The receptor's source is a man aged 18 to 30 in good health. Here the CDR3 reads CAISESPLQTSSYEQYF. CDR3 sequence (DNA): TGTGCCATCAGTGAGTCGCCTTTGCAGACGAGCTCCTACGAGCAGTACTTC.